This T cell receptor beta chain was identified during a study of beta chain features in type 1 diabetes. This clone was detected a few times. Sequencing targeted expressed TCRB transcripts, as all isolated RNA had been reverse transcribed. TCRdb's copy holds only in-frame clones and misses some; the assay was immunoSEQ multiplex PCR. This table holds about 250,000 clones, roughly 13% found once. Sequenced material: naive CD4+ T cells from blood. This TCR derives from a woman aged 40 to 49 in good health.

This chain's CDR3 is CASSLGSLPSGNTIYF. Here the CDR3 DNA reads TGTGCCAGCAGCTTGGGATCCCTACCCTCTGGAAACACCATATATTTT. The J gene is TRBJ1-3, the V gene TRBV5-5; no clear D gene. The CDR3 has 16 residues. Germline-derived CDR1 and CDR2 are SGHKS and YYEKEE (reference sequence). The V and J ends lost 0 bases and 0 bases respectively, with 10 bases between them.